These T cell receptor beta chains were read from a single sample in a study of CD8+CD57+ T cells in acquired aplastic anemia. Each CDR3 protein gets one entry after TCRdb re-called the reads with MiXCR. The table has 200,000 to 250,000 distinct CDR3 sequences, approximately 45% seen once; the top ten hold approximately 7.8%. The material sequenced was sorted CD4+, CD8+, or CD8+CD57+ T cells (not recorded which) from PBMCs. These receptors came from a human donor with aplastic anemia. Both conserved end residues are part of each CDR3. D genes are given only for firm matches. Size is stated for part of the rows, as once, few or many counts, or as a class when the clone is expanded.

J gene	V gene	clone size	CDR3 length	D gene	CDR3 DNA	CDR3 protein
TRBJ2-7	TRBV15	few	15	TRBD2	TGTGCCACCAGCAGGGGTAAAGGAGCGGGAGGCAAGCAGTACTTC	CATSRGKGAGGKQYF
TRBJ1-2	TRBV5-1	medium-sized	13	TRBD1	TGCGCCAGCAGCTTGGAAGGGGACAGGGCCATCACCTTC	CASSLEGDRAITF
TRBJ1-2	TRBV25-1	-	14	-	TGTGCCAGCAGGGCATCGGGGCTTAACTATGGCTACACCTTC	CASRASGLNYGYTF
TRBJ1-1	TRBV19	many	15	-	TGTGCCAGTAGTATAGTCTCCGTCTTGAACACTGAAGCTTTCTTT	CASSIVSVLNTEAFF
TRBJ2-7	TRBV25-1	few	15	TRBD2	TGTGCCAACAGGCCCCGGGGGGGGGGGCGACACGAGCAGTACTTC	CANRPRGGGRHEQYF
TRBJ2-7	TRBV29-1	-	15	TRBD2	TGCAGCGTTGTACTGCTAGCGGGAGGTGCCTCCGAGCAGTACTTC	CSVVLLAGGASEQYF
TRBJ1-2	TRBV5-6	-	15	-	TGTGCCAGCACCATATACATGACGGCTAACTATGGCTACACCTTC	CASTIYMTANYGYTF
TRBJ2-3	TRBV7-9	-	15	TRBD1	TGTGCCAGCCCCAGCGCGGACAGGGAGTACAATGAGCAGTATTTT	CASPSADREYNEQYF
TRBJ2-5	TRBV9	few	14	TRBD1	TGTGCCAACAATCCGGCAGGGGGAACAGATACGCAGTACTTC	CANNPAGGTDTQYF
TRBJ1-6	TRBV20-1	few	14	TRBD1	TGCAGTGCTGCCCGACAGGGACGTAATTCACCCCTCCACTTT	CSAARQGRNSPLHF
TRBJ2-7	TRBV5-1	-	13	-	TGCGCCAGCATGCGGGACGCGGGGCTCGAGCAGTACTTC	CASMRDAGLEQYF
TRBJ1-1	TRBV7-9	-	11	-	TGTGCCAGCACTAACACAGGGGAAGCTTTCTTT	CASTNTGEAFF
TRBJ2-7	TRBV11-1	once	18	TRBD2	TGTGCCAGCAGCCTAACAGCACCGCTAGCGGGAGGAGCATACGAGCAGTACTTC	CASSLTAPLAGGAYEQYF
TRBJ1-1	TRBV13	many	14	-	TGTGCCAGCAGCAGGTACAGGGACCCCACTGAAGCTTTCTTT	CASSRYRDPTEAFF
TRBJ1-1	TRBV15	-	15	-	TGTGCCACCAGCCAGGACTTCGGCCGGGGCACTGAAGCTTTCTTT	CATSQDFGRGTEAFF
TRBJ1-1	TRBV15	-	14	-	TGTGCCACCAGCAGAGAGACGGGGAACACTGAAGCTTTCTTT	CATSRETGNTEAFF
TRBJ2-1	TRBV13	many	16	TRBD2	TGTGCCAGCACCCACTTGACTAGCGGGAGGATGGAGGAGCAGTTCTTC	CASTHLTSGRMEEQFF
TRBJ2-3	TRBV12-5	-	19	TRBD2	TGTGCCAGCAGTTTCCCCGGGACTAGCGGGGGGGGTCCCACAGATACGCAGTATTTT	CASSFPGTSGGGPTDTQYF